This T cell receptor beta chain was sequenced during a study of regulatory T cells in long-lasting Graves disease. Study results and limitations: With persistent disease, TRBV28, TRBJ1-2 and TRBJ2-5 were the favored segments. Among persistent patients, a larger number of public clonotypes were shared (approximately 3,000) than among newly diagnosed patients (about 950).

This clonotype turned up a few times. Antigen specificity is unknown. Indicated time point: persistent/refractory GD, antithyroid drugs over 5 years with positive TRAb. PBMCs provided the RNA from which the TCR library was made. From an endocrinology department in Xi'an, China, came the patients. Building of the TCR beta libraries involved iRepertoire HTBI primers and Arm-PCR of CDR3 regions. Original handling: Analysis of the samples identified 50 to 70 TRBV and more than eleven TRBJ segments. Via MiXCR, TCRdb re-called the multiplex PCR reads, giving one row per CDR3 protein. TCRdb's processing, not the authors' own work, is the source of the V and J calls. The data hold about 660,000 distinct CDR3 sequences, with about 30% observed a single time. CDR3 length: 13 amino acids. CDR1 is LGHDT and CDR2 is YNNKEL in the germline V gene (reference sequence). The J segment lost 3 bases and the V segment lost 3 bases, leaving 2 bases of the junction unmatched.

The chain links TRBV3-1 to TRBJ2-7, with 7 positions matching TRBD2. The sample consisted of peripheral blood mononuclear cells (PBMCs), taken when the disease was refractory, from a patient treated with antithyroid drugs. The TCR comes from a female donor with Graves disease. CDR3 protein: CASSQASGYEQYF. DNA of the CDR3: TGTGCCAGCAGCCAGGCTAGCGGCTACGAGCAGTACTTC.